This T cell receptor beta chain is drawn from a study of response to subunit inactivated influenza vaccine. Points from the study as a whole: It was suggested by the authors that few new T cells are recruited by each seasonal influenza vaccination.

A word on this clonotype: Its antigen is not identified.

Trimming took off 4 bases at V and 0 bases at J, with 13 bases between the two ends. Germline CDR1 and CDR2: SEHNR and FQNEAQ (reference sequence). The CDR3 consists of 17 residues. Via MiXCR, TCRdb re-called the RT-PCR reads, giving one row per CDR3 protein. The table includes roughly 700,000 distinct CDR3 sequences, 15% to 19% detected once. This clonotype originated in a man aged 45-65 years who received an inactivated influenza vaccine. V gene TRBV7-9 combines with J gene TRBJ1-6, with a weak D call TRBD1 (6 bases). This specimen was PBMCs from blood, taken 11 to 12 days after vaccination. In nucleotides, the CDR3 is TGTGCCAGCAGCTCATGGACAGTAACCTCCTATAATTCACCCCTCCACTTT. Protein: CASSSWTVTSYNSPLHF.